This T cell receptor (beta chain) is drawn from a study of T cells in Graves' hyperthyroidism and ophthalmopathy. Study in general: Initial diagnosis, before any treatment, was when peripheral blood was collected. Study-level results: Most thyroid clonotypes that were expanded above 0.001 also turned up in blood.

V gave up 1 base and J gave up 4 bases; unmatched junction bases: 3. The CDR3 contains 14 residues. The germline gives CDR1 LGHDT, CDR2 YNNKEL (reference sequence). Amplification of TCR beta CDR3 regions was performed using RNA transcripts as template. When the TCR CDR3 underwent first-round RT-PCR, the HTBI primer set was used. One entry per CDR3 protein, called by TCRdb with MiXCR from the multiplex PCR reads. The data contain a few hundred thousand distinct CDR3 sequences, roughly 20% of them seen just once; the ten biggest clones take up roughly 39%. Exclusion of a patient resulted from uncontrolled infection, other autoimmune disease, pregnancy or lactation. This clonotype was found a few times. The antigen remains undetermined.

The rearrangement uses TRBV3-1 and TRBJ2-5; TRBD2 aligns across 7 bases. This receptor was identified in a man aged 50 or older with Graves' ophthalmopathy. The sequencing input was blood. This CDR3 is CASSQARGGETQYF. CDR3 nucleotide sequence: TGTGCCAGCAGCCAAGCACGCGGGGGAGAGACCCAGTACTTC.